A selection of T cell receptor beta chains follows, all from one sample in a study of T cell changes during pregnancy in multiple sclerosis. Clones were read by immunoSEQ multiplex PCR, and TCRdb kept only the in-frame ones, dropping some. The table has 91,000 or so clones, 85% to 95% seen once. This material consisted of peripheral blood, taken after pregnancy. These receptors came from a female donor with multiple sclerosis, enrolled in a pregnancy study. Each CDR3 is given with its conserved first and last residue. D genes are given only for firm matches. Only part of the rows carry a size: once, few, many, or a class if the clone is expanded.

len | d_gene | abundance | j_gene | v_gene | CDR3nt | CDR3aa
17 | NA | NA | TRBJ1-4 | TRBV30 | TGTGCCTGGAACCCAGGGGTCCTCGAAAGTAATAATGAAAAACTGTTTTTT | CAWNPGVLESNNEKLFF
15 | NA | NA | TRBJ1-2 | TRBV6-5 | TGTGCCAGCAGTTACCTCGGGGCAGGGGAAGATGGCTACACCTTC | CASSYLGAGEDGYTF
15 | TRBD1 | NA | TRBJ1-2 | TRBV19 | TGTGCCAGTAGCGACGAGGACAGGGGGAGGAATGGCTACACCTTC | CASSDEDRGRNGYTF
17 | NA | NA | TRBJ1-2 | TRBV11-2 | TGTGCCAGCAGCTTAGCCCTTGGGGCAGACCCTAACTATGGCTACACCTTC | CASSLALGADPNYGYTF
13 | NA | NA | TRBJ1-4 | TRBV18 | TGTGCCAGCTCTTCAGGGGTTGGTGAAAAACTGTTTTTT | CASSSGVGEKLFF
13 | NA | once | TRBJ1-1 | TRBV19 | TGTGCCAGTAGTATGCGGGGTAACGCTGAAGCTTTCTTT | CASSMRGNAEAFF
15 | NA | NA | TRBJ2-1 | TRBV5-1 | TGCGCCAGCTGGCAGGATACCAGCTCCTACAATGAGCAGTTCTTC | CASWQDTSSYNEQFF
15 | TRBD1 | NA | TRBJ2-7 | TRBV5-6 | TGTGCCAGCAGCTTGGGGACAGGGTACCTCTACGAGCAGTACTTC | CASSLGTGYLYEQYF
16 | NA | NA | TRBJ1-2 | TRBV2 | TGTGCCAGCAGTGAGAATCGGGGGGCGCACAGCTATGGCTACACCTTC | CASSENRGAHSYGYTF
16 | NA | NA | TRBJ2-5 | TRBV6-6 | TGTGCCAGCAGCCCCAATGTTGGCCTCTTCCAAGAGACCCAGTACTTC | CASSPNVGLFQETQYF
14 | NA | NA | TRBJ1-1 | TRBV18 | TGTGCCAGCTCACTTCAGAGGCGGAACACTGAAGCTTTCTTT | CASSLQRRNTEAFF
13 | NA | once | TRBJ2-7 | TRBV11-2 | TGTGCCAGCAGCTTAGCAGGGGCCCACGAGCAGTACTTC | CASSLAGAHEQYF
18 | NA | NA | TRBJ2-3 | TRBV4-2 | TGTGCCAGCAGCCAATCCATCGGACCCGGGGTAGATACAGATACGCAGTATTTT | CASSQSIGPGVDTDTQYF
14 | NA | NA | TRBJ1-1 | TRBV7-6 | TGTGCCAGCAGCTTAGGTGGCAGAAACACTGAAGCTTTCTTT | CASSLGGRNTEAFF
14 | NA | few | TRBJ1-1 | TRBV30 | TGTGCCTGGAGTAATCCAGGGAAGGGCACTGAAGCTTTCTTT | CAWSNPGKGTEAFF
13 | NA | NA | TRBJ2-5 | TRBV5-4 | TGTGCCAGCAGCTTGATGGGCGAAGAGACCCAGTACTTC | CASSLMGEETQYF
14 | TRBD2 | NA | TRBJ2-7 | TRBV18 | TGTGCCAGCTCACTAGCCGGGACTAGCTACGAGCAGTACTTC | CASSLAGTSYEQYF
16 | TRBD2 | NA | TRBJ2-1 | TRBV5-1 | TGCGCCAGCAGCGAAGGACTAGCGGGAGGGCGTAATGAGCAGTTCTTC | CASSEGLAGGRNEQFF
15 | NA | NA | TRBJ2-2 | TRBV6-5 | TGTGCCAGCAGTGTGGACATGGATGGGACCGGGGAGCTGTTTTTT | CASSVDMDGTGELFF
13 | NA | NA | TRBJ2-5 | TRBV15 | TGTGCCACCAGCAGAGATAACGCGGAGACCCAGTACTTC | CATSRDNAETQYF
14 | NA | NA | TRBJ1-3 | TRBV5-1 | TGCGCCAGCACCCCTACAGACCCTGGAAACACCATATATTTT | CASTPTDPGNTIYF
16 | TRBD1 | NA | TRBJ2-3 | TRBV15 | TGTGCCACCAGCAGAGATCGTGGGGCAGGGGGAGATACGCAGTATTTT | CATSRDRGAGGDTQYF
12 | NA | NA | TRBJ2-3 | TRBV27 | TGTGCCAGCAGTGCCCCCGGAGATACGCAGTATTTT | CASSAPGDTQYF
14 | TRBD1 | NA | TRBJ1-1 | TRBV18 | TGTGCCAGCTCACATACAGGGGGATGGTTTGAAGCTTTCTTT | CASSHTGGWFEAFF
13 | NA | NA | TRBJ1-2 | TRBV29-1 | TGCAGCGTTGAAGATCTTACCCGGGGTGGCTACACCTTC | CSVEDLTRGGYTF